The rows below give T cell receptor beta chains drawn from one sample of a study of cytomegalovirus exposure and HLA in healthy donors. The protocol was immunoSEQ multiplex PCR, while the TCRdb copy is restricted to in-frame clones and leaves out a portion. The sample spans tens of thousands of clones; the ten largest clones claim 2.1%. The specimen was PBMCs. The receptor set was obtained from a woman aged 35 to 49 in good health and CMV-seronegative. Each CDR3 is given with its conserved first and last residue. Fields, in order: J gene, V gene, clone size, D gene, CDR3 DNA, CDR3 protein. The D gene is left open where the match is weak. Clone size is not always given. Where it is, it says once, few, many or a class for expanded clones.

>TRBJ2-2|TRBV29-1|.|TRBD2
TGCAGCGTCCGCGCGGGGGGAACCTACACCGGGGAGCTGTTTTTT
CSVRAGGTYTGELFF
>TRBJ2-4|TRBV9|.|.
TGTGCCAGCAGCGTAGGGGGGGACAAAAACATTCAGTACTTC
CASSVGGDKNIQYF
>TRBJ1-1|TRBV7-9|.|TRBD1
TGTGCCAGCAGCTTCGAGGGGGCGGCTGAAGCTTTCTTT
CASSFEGAAEAFF
>TRBJ2-1|TRBV9|.|.
TGTGCCAGCAGCGTAACGGGAGATCCTTTCAATGAGCAGTTCTTC
CASSVTGDPFNEQFF
>TRBJ1-1|TRBV5-4|.|TRBD1
TGTGCCAGCAGCTCCCGGGACAGTGGGGACGGGAACACTGAAGCTTTCTTT
CASSSRDSGDGNTEAFF
>TRBJ2-1|TRBV5-1|.|TRBD2
TGCGCCAGCAGCTTGCAAGCGGGGGAAACCGACAATGAGCAGTTCTTC
CASSLQAGETDNEQFF
>TRBJ2-5|TRBV6-5|.|.
TGTGCCAGCAGTGGACAGTTGGAGACCCAGTACTTC
CASSGQLETQYF
>TRBJ1-6|TRBV7-6|.|.
TGTGCCAGCAGCTTAGAAGACAGTCCCGCTCACCCACGCCACTTT
CASSLEDSPAHPRHF
>TRBJ2-7|TRBV7-8|.|TRBD1
TGTGCCAGCAGCAGGGGGCTGGGACAGCCTACGGAGCAGTACTTC
CASSRGLGQPTEQYF
>TRBJ1-1|TRBV27|.|.
TGTGCCAGCAGTTTTCGGGAGAACACTGAAGCTTTCTTT
CASSFRENTEAFF
>TRBJ1-1|TRBV5-1|.|.
TGCGCCAGCAGCTTGGGCCCGGGGGGGTGGGGAACTGAAGCTTTCTTT
CASSLGPGGWGTEAFF
>TRBJ2-2|TRBV29-1|.|TRBD2
TGCAGCGTCGGGACTAGCGGGAACACCGGGGAGCTGTTTTTT
CSVGTSGNTGELFF
>TRBJ2-7|TRBV7-9|.|.
TGTGCCAGCAGCCCCCTGGCGGGCCCGACCTACGAGCAGTACTTC
CASSPLAGPTYEQYF
>TRBJ1-4|TRBV2|.|.
TGTGCCAGCCAACGCAGGGAGGGTGAAAAACTGTTTTTT
CASQRREGEKLFF
>TRBJ1-1|TRBV15|.|TRBD1
TGTGCCACCAGTGGACAGGGACACACTGAAGCTTTCTTT
CATSGQGHTEAFF
>TRBJ2-7|TRBV18|.|.
TGTGCCAGCTCACCACCTGAGGGCCCCGAGCAGTACTTC
CASSPPEGPEQYF
>TRBJ1-5|TRBV18|.|.
TGTGCCAGCTCACCACAGGGGACCGGGGGTCAGCCCCAGCATTTT
CASSPQGTGGQPQHF
>TRBJ2-5|TRBV6-1|.|.
TGTGCCAGCAGTGATAGGGGCAGGGGTTGGGAGGAGACCCAGTACTTC
CASSDRGRGWEETQYF
>TRBJ2-7|TRBV7-6|.|.
TGTGCCAGCAGCTCGATCAGCGACCCCTACGAGCAGTACTTC
CASSSISDPYEQYF
>TRBJ2-7|TRBV29-1|.|TRBD2
TGCAGCGTTGGGATGGGGGGGGCCTACGAGCAGTACTTC
CSVGMGGAYEQYF
>TRBJ1-4|TRBV4-1|.|.
TGCGCCAGCAGCCAGACAGCTTCCTATGAAAAACTGTTTTTT
CASSQTASYEKLFF
>TRBJ1-1|TRBV9|.|.
TGTGCCAGCAGCGTAGCTACGGGAGAAATGAACACTGAAGCTTTCTTT
CASSVATGEMNTEAFF
>TRBJ1-3|TRBV14|.|.
TGTGCCAGCAGCCAAACAGGCGCCTACTCTGGAAACACCATATATTTT
CASSQTGAYSGNTIYF
>TRBJ1-4|TRBV6-1|medium-sized|.
TGTGCCAGCAGTGAAGGCGGGATAACTAATGAAAAACTGTTTTTT
CASSEGGITNEKLFF
>TRBJ2-1|TRBV10-3|.|.
TGTGCCATCAGTGAGGGGGGGACTCAATACAATGAGCAGTTCTTC
CAISEGGTQYNEQFF
>TRBJ1-3|TRBV5-1|.|TRBD1
TGCGCCAGCAGCTGGGGGGACAGGGGATCCCTCTCTGGAAACACCATATATTTT
CASSWGDRGSLSGNTIYF